The T cell receptor (beta chain) under discussion was sequenced for a study of blood T cell repertoires in COVID-19 (dated by TCRdb to 2020 to 2022). About the full investigation: Collaborator samples came from the United States, Italy and Spain and covered acute and convalescent phases of COVID-19. The material from the prospective study consisted of cDNA or gDNA derived from T cells, B-cell-depleted T cells, or PBMCs. The dataset comprised deeply sampled blood TCRbeta repertoires from subjects exposed to, actively infected with, or recovered from COVID-19. A freely available public database, intended as a resource for researchers studying the immune response to SARS-CoV-2, is where the repertoires were released. Samples came from the ongoing ImmuneRACE study (first 160 participants) plus 1,254 subjects from 6 global collaborators. The sample metadata nearly always contained a de-identified subject ID, COVID-19 status, age in years and sex. Where available, HLA class I and class II types were taken from metadata supplied by the sample provider and were not determined by assay-based typing.

The CDR3 runs 14 residues from the cysteine to the phenylalanine. Only the CDR3 DNA is retained, 42 bases long and in frame from the first base. CDR1 and CDR2, per the germline V gene, are SGHDT and YYEEEE. Between the V and J ends, shortened by 0 bases and 9 bases respectively, the junction contains 16 bases. Summary of the overall study and its limitations: Clinical and demographic metadata were provided uncurated, with the amount varying by source and participant.

Each collaborating institution followed its own protocols to collect whole blood in K2EDTA tubes. For TCRbeta analysis, collaborator samples were shipped as frozen whole blood, as isolated PBMCs, or as DNA extracted from either sample type. Of note for this clone: Its antigen target is currently unknown. The record has no base qualities; no much larger clone is one base away.

The immunoSEQ Assay, a bias-controlled multiplex PCR, was used to amplify TCRbeta CDR3 regions from genomic DNA. The authors processed their data as follows. Within the assay, amplification of reference gene primers was used to estimate how many nucleated cells each sample contained. To quantify the absolute abundance of each unique TCRbeta CDR3 rearrangement, sequence reads were collapsed and filtered. Productive Simpson clonality was computed per sample as the square root of Simpson's diversity index over productive rearrangements. In its TCRdb copy, this immuneACCESS table keeps in-frame sequences only and misses some clones. Where compared with another copy, unresolved V genes explain less than half of these, and the others have no known cause. From that table come the V and J calls and clone size; the DNA was used to work out D and trimming. The sample profile shows approximately 250,000 clones; about 89% of them were found once. Roughly 8% of the sample goes to the ten largest clones.

This TCR came from a middle-aged man with active or convalescent COVID-19. The chain uses TRBV5-6 and TRBJ2-7; the best D guess is TRBD1, with 7 bases matching. Sequences were obtained from peripheral blood. The sequenced DNA is TGTGCCAGCAGCTTGGGTAGTGACAGGGACTCGCAGTACTTC. This gives the protein CASSLGSDRDSQYF. Outside the CDR3, residues come from the reference TRBV5-6 and TRBJ2-7 proteins, so the full variable domain is: DAGVTQSPTHLIKTRGQQVTLRCSPKSGHDTVSWYQQALGQGPQFIFQYYEEEERQRGNFPDRFSGHQFPNYSSELNVNALLLGDSALYLCASSLGSDRDSQYFGPGTRLTVT.